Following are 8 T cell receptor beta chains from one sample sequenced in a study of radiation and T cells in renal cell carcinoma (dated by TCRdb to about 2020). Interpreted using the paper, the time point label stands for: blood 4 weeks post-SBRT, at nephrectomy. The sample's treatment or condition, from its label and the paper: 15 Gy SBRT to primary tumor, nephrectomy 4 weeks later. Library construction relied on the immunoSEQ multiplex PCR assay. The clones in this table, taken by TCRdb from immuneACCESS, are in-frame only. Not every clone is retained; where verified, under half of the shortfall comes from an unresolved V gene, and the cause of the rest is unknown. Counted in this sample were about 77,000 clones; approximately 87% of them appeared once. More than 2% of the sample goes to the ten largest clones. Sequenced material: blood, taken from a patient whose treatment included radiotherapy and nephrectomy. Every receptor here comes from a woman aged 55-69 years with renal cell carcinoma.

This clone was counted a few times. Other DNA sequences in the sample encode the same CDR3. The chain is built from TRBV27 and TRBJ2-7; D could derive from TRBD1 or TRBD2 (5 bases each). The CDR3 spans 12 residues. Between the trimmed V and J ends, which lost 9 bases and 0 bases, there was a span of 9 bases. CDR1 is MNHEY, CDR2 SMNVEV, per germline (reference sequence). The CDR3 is CASQGVSYEQYF. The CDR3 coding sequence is TGTGCCAGTCAGGGAGTCTCCTACGAGCAGTACTTC.

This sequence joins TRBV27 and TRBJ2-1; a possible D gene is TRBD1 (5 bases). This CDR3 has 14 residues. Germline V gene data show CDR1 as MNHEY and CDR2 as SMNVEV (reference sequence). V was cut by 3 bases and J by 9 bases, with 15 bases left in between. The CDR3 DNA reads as TGTGCCAGCAGTTTCTTCTTCCAGGGCGGTGAGCAGTTCTTC. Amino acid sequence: CASSFFFQGGEQFF.

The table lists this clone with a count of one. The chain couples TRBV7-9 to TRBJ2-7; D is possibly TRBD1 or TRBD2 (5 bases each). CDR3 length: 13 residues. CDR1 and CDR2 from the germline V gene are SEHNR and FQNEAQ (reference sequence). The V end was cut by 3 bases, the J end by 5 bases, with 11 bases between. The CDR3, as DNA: TGTGCCAGCAGCTTGAGGGGAATCGACGAGCAGTACTTC. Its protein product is CASSLRGIDEQYF.

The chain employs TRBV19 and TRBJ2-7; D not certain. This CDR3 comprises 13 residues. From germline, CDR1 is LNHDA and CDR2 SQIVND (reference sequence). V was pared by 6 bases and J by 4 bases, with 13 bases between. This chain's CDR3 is CASSPGQLYEQYF. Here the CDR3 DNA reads TGTGCCAGTAGCCCTGGGCAGCTTTACGAGCAGTACTTC.

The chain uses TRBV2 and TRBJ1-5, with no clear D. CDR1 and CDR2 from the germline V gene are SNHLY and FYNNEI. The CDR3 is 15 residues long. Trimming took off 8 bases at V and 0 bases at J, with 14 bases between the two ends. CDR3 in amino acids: CASRSTDNSNQPQHF. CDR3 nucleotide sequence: TGTGCCAGCCGCTCAACCGACAATAGCAATCAGCCCCAGCATTTT. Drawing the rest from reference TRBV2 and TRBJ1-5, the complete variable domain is EPEVTQTPSHQVTQMGQEVILRCVPISNHLYFYWYRQILGQKVEFLVSFYNNEISEKSEIFDDQFSVERPDGSNFTLKIRSTKLEDSAMYFCASRSTDNSNQPQHFGDGTRLSIL.

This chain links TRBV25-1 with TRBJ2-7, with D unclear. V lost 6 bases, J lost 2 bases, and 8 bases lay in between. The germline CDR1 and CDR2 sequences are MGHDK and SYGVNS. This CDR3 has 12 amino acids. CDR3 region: CASSRLTYEQYF. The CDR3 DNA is TGTGCCAGCAGCCGACTGACCTACGAGCAGTACTTC.

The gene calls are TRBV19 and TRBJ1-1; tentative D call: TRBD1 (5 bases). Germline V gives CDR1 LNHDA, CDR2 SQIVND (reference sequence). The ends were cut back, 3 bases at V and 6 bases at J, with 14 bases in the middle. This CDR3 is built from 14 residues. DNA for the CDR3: TGTGCCAGTAGTATCATACCAGGGTCGGCTGAAGCTTTCTTT. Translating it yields CASSIIPGSAEAFF.

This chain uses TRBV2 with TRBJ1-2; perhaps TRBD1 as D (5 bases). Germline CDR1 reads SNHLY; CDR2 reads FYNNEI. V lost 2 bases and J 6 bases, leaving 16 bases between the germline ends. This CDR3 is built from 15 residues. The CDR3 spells CASSEPTGRGDGYTF. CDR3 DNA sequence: TGTGCCAGCAGTGAACCAACAGGCCGGGGCGATGGCTACACCTTC.